This entry lists 19 T cell receptor beta chains sequenced from one sample in a study of OX40 agonist ivuxolimab in advanced cancers. TCRdb's table, derived via immunoSEQ multiplex PCR, lists solely in-frame clones and lacks some. The repertoire consists of about 89,000 clones, with roughly 84% occurring once and the leading ten covering 0.25% to 0.3%. This sample comprised CD4+ or CD8+ T cells sorted from blood, obtained in a trial of the OX40 agonist ivuxolimab. These receptor sequences come from an adult with an advanced solid tumor such as melanoma, head and neck, liver or kidney cancer.

This clone was observed a single time. The chain joins TRBV7-8 to TRBJ2-3; 7 nucleotides agree with TRBD2. V lost 3 bases, J lost 6 bases, and 6 bases stayed unmatched. CDR3 length: 14 amino acids. Germline loops: CDR1 SGHVS, CDR2 FQNEAQ. CDR3 sequence (DNA): TGTGCCAGCAGCTTGGGGGGGGGATCCGATACGCAGTATTTT. It is translated as CASSLGGGSDTQYF.

The chain joins TRBV7-2 to TRBJ1-5, with D possibly being TRBD1 (6 bases). V was cut by 5 bases and J by 6 bases, with 8 bases left in between. Germline CDR1 reads SGHTA; CDR2 reads FQGNSA. This CDR3 has 12 amino acids. The chain's CDR3 is CASSQGTQPQHF. DNA for the CDR3: TGTGCCAGCAGCCAGGGGACTCAGCCCCAGCATTTT.

The rearrangement joins TRBV4-3 to TRBJ1-2; D might be TRBD1 (6 bases). Germline-derived CDR1 and CDR2 are LGHNA and YSLEER. V gave up 1 base and J gave up 4 bases, with 10 bases separating them. The CDR3 is made up of 14 amino acids. The CDR3 loop is CASSQAGTFYGYTF. The DNA for the CDR3 is TGCGCCAGCAGCCAAGCCGGGACATTCTATGGCTACACCTTC.

Relative to its sample, this clone is medium-sized. The chain links TRBV4-1 to TRBJ1-5; D is ambiguous. CDR3 length equals 13 residues. Germline CDR1 and CDR2: MGHRA and YSYEKL. The V end lost 1 base, the J end lost 6 bases, and 7 bases lay between the germline ends. As DNA, the CDR3 is TGCGCCAGCAGCCAAGTTTTACTTCAGCCCCAGCATTTT. Its translation: CASSQVLLQPQHF.

The chain recombines TRBV6-1 with TRBJ1-5; D might be TRBD1 (5 bases). Deletions cut 6 bases from V and 5 bases from J, with 14 bases between. CDR1 is MNHNS, CDR2 SASEGT, per germline. The CDR3 has 14 amino acids. CDR3 coding DNA: TGTGCCAGCAGCGCCTCAGGGATCCATCAGCCCCAGCATTTT. Its translation is CASSASGIHQPQHF.

CDR3 DNA: TGTGCCAGCAGCTTTGGTTTCGTTAGGACAGGGATGAACACTGAAGCTTTCTTT. Translation gives CASSFGFVRTGMNTEAFF. The chain uses TRBV11-2 and TRBJ1-1, with TRBD1 matching 8 bases. V was pared by 3 bases and J by 0 bases, with 12 bases of the junction left unmatched. Germline V gene lookup returns CDR1 SGHAT and CDR2 FQNNGV. This CDR3 has 18 residues. The full variable domain, in which reference TRBV11-2 and TRBJ1-1 provide the parts outside the CDR3, is EAGVAQSPRYKIIEKRQSVAFWCNPISGHATLYWYQQILGQGPKLLIQFQNNGVVDDSQLPKDRFSAERLKGVDSTLKIQPAKLEDSAVYLCASSFGFVRTGMNTEAFFGQGTRLTVV.

The J gene is TRBJ2-3, the V gene TRBV5-1; 7 positions match TRBD1. CDR1 and CDR2 from the germline V gene are SGHRS and YFSETQ. This CDR3 contains 21 residues. The ends lost 6 bases at V and 0 bases at J; junction bases unmatched: 25. CDR3 sequence (DNA): TGCGCCAGCAAGGACCAAGGTACCCAATTAGCAGGGGGTACGAGCACAGATACGCAGTATTTT. As protein: CASKDQGTQLAGGTSTDTQYF.

This chain joins TRBV2 and TRBJ2-5, with a possible D match to TRBD1 (6 bases). The V gene's germline CDR1 is SNHLY and CDR2 FYNNEI. The germline V and J ends were trimmed by 4 bases and 5 bases, with 17 bases remaining between them. The CDR3 consists of 15 residues. The CDR3 DNA reads as TGTGCCAGCAGTGGACAGGCCCCCCTTCGGGAGACCCAGTACTTC. Protein: CASSGQAPLRETQYF.

CDR3 protein: CASSGQLNTEAFF. Written as DNA, the CDR3 is TGTGCCAGCAGTGGACAGTTGAACACTGAAGCTTTCTTT. This chain connects TRBV6-1 to TRBJ1-1; the D gene is possibly TRBD1 (5 bases). Trimming removed 4 bases from V and 0 bases from J, with 6 bases in between. CDR3 size: 13 residues. Germline V gives CDR1 MNHNS, CDR2 SASEGT.

The chain uses TRBV7-9 and TRBJ1-4; the match to TRBD1 covers 7 bases. The germline gives CDR1 SEHNR, CDR2 FQNEAQ (reference sequence). The CDR3 totals 15 residues. V lost 5 bases and J lost 5; bases outside the gene matches: 8. The CDR3 coding sequence is TGTGCCAGCAGCCACGCGAAGACAGGGAATGAAAAACTGTTTTTT. Its protein product is CASSHAKTGNEKLFF. The whole variable domain, filled in from reference TRBV7-9 and TRBJ1-4, reads DTGVSQNPRHKITKRGQNVTFRCDPISEHNRLYWYRQTLGQGPEFLTYFQNEAQLEKSRLLSDRFSAERPKGSFSTLEIQRTEQGDSAMYLCASSHAKTGNEKLFFGSGTQLSVL.

The rearrangement uses TRBV30 and TRBJ1-3; no reliable D call. CDR3 length equals 13 residues. Trimming left V 3 bases short and J 0 bases short, with 6 bases between. Germline CDR1 GTSNPN, CDR2 SVGIG (reference sequence). CDR3 in DNA: TGTGCCTGGAGGTCCCGCTCTGGAAACACCATATATTTT. Protein: CAWRSRSGNTIYF. The full variable domain, its missing parts supplied by reference TRBV30 and TRBJ1-3, is SQTIHQWPATLVQPVGSPLSLECTVEGTSNPNLYWYRQAAGRGLQLLFYSVGIGQISSEVPQNLSASRPQDRQFILSSKKLLLSDSGFYLCAWRSRSGNTIYFGEGSWLTVV.

This chain links TRBV7-2 with TRBJ1-2; a weak D match, TRBD1 (5 bases). The germline V and J ends were trimmed by 4 bases and 8 bases, with 8 bases remaining between them. This CDR3 is 11 amino acids long. CDR1 and CDR2 from the germline V gene are SGHTA and FQGNSA. The CDR3 DNA sequence: TGTGCCAGCAGCTACGGGGCCGGCTACACCTTC. It specifies CASSYGAGYTF.

As concerns this clone: The same CDR3 can be traced to other DNA sequences in this sample. The CDR3 reads CASSDRAGELFF. CDR3 in DNA: TGTGCCAGCAGTGACAGGGCCGGGGAGCTGTTTTTT. The chain recombines TRBV6-4 with TRBJ2-2, with no clear D. Trimming pared 2 bases from V and 6 bases from J, leaving 4 bases between. CDR3 length: 12 residues. In germline, CDR1 is MRHNA, CDR2 SNTAGT.

CDR3 sequence (DNA): TGTGCCAGCAGTTTATCCTTGACCTACACAGATACGCAGTATTTT. It yields the protein CASSLSLTYTDTQYF. The chain is built from TRBV27 and TRBJ2-3; D gene unclear. The germline V and J ends were trimmed by 0 bases and 2 bases, with 9 bases remaining between them. The CDR3 is made up of 15 amino acids. Germline V gene sequence: CDR1 MNHEY, CDR2 SMNVEV (reference sequence).

Only one count was recorded for this clone. The genes are TRBV11-2 and TRBJ2-1, with D possibly TRBD2 on 5 matching bases. The germline gives CDR1 SGHAT, CDR2 FQNNGV. The CDR3 is made up of 15 amino acids. With 7 bases removed from V and 4 bases from J, the gap between germline ends came to 17 bases. CDR3 sequence: CASIPPRRVYNEQFF. Here the CDR3 DNA reads TGTGCCAGCATCCCACCAAGGCGGGTTTACAATGAGCAGTTCTTC.

The chain links TRBV18 to TRBJ1-5; no firm D call. V shed 1 base and J shed 1 base, with 11 bases lying between them. Germline V gives CDR1 KGHSH, CDR2 LQKENI. This CDR3 region has 16 residues. DNA of the CDR3: TGTGCCAGCTCACCACGCGCCGGATTAAGCAATCAGCCCCAGCATTTT. Its protein product is CASSPRAGLSNQPQHF.

The genes are TRBV5-1 and TRBJ2-7; maybe TRBD2 (6 bases). This CDR3 comprises 15 residues. Germline V gives CDR1 SGHRS, CDR2 YFSETQ. Trimming cost V 0 bases and J 2 bases, with 12 bases left between them. CDR3 DNA sequence: TGCGCCAGCAGCTTGGCCCCGGGGGTAGCCTACGAGCAGTACTTC. As protein: CASSLAPGVAYEQYF.

The rearrangement links TRBV19 to TRBJ2-3; D not resolved. Trimming cost V 3 bases and J 3 bases, with 13 bases left between them. Germline loops: CDR1 LNHDA, CDR2 SQIVND (reference sequence). The CDR3 contains 15 residues. CDR3 in amino acids: CASSIRVSGTDTQYF. CDR3 coding DNA: TGTGCCAGTAGTATCCGGGTCTCCGGGACAGATACGCAGTATTTT.

The gene calls are TRBV27 and TRBJ1-4; tentative D call: TRBD1 (5 bases). With 3 bases removed from V and 6 bases from J, the gap between germline ends came to 8 bases. The germline V gene has CDR1 MNHEY and CDR2 SMNVEV (reference sequence). This CDR3 has 13 amino acids. The CDR3 loop is CASSLGLYEKLFF. CDR3 nucleotides: TGTGCCAGCAGTTTGGGACTGTATGAAAAACTGTTTTTT. Looking up the rest from reference TRBV27 and TRBJ1-4 gives the full variable domain: EAQVTQNPRYLITVTGKKLTVTCSQNMNHEYMSWYRQDPGLGLRQIYYSMNVEVTDKGDVPEGYKVSRKEKRNFPLILESPSPNQTSLYFCASSLGLYEKLFFGSGTQLSVL.